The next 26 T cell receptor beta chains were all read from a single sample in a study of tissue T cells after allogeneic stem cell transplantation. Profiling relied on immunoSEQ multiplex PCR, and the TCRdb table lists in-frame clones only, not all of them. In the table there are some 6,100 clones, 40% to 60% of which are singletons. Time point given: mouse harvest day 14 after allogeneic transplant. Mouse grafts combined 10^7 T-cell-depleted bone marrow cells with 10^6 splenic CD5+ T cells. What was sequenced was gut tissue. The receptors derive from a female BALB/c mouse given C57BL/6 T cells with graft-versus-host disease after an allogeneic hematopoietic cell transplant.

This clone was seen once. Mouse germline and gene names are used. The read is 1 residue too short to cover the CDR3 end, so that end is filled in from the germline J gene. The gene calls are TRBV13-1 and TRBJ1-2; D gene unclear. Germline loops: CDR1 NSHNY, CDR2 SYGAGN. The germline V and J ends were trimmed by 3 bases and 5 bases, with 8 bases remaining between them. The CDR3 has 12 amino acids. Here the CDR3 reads CASSASRSDYTF. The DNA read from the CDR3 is TGTGCCAGCAGTGCGAGTAGGTCCGACTACACC.

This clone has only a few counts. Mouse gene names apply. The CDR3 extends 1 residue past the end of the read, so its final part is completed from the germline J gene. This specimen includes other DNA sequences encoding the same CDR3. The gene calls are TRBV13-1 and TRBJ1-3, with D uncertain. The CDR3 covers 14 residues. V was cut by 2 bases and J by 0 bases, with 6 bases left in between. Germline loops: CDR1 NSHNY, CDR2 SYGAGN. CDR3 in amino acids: CASSERGSGNTLYF. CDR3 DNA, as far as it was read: TGTGCCAGCAGTGAAAGAGGTTCTGGAAATACGCTCTAT.

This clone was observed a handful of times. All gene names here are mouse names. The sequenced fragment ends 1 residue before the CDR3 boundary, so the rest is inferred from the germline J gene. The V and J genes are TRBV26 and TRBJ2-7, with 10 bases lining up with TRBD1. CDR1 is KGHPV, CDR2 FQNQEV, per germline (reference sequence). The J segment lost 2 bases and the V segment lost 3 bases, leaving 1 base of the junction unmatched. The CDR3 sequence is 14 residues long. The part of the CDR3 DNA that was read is TGTGCCAGCAGTCTCGGGACAGGGGCCTATGAACAGTAC. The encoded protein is CASSLGTGAYEQY. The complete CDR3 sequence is CASSLGTGAYEQYF. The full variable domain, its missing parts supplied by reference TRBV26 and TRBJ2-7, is NSKVIQTPRYLVKGQGQKAKMRCIPEKGHPVVFWYQQNKNNEFKFLINFQNQEVLQQIDMTEKRFSAECPSNSPCSLEIQSSEAGDSALYLCASSLGTGAYEQYFGPGTRLTVL.

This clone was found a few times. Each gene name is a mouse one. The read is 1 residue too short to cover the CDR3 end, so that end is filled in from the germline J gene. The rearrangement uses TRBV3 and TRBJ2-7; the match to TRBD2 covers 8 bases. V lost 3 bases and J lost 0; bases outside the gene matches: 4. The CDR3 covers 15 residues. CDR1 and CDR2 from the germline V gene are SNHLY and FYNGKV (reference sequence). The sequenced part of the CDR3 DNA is TGTGCCAGCAGCTTCCGACTGGGGAGCTCCTATGAACAGTAC. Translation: CASSFRLGSSYEQY. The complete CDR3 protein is CASSFRLGSSYEQYF. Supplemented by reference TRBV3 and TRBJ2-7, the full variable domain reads GPKVLQIPSHQIIDMGQMVTLNCDPVSNHLYFYWYKQILGQQMEFLVNFYNGKVMEKSKLFKDQFSVERPDGSYFTLKIQPTALEDSAVYFCASSFRLGSSYEQYFGPGTRLTVL.

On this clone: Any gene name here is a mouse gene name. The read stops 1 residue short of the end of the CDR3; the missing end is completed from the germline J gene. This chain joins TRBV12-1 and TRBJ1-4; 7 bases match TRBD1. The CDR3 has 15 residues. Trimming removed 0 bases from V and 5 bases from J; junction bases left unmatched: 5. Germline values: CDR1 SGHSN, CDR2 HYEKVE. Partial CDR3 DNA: TGTGCCAGCTCTCTCCCCGGGACAGAAAACGAAAGATTATTT. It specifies CASSLPGTENERLF. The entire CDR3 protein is CASSLPGTENERLFF.

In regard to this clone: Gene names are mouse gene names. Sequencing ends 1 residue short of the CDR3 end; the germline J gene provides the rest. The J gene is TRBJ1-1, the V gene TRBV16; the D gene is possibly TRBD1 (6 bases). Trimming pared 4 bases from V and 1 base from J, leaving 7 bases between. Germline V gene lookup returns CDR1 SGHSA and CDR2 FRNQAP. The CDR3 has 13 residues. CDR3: CASSSQGNTEVFF. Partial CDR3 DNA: TGTGCAAGCAGCTCACAGGGAAACACAGAAGTCTTC.

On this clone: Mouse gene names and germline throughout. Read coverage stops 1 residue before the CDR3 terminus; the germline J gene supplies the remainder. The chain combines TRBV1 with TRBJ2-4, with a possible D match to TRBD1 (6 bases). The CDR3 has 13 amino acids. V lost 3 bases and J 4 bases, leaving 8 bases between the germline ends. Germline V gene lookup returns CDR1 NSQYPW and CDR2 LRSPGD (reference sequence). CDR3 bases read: TGCACCTGCAGTGCCGGACAGAAAAACACCTTGTAC. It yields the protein CTCSAGQKNTLY. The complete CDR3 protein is CTCSAGQKNTLYF.

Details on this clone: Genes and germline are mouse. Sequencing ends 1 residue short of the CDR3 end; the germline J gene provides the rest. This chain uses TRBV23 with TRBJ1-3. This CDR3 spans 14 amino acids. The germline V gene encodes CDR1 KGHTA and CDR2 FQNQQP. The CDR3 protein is CSSSQGNSGNTLYF. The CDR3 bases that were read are TGCTCCAGCAGTCAGGGGAATTCTGGAAATACGCTCTAT.

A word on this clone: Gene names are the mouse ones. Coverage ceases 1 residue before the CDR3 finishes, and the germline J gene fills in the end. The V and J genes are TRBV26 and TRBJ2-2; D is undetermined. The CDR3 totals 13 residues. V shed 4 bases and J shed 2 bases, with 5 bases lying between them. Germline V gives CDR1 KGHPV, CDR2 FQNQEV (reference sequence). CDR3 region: CASSQGNTGQLYF. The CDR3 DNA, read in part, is TGTGCCAGCAGTCAGGGTAACACCGGGCAGCTCTAC.

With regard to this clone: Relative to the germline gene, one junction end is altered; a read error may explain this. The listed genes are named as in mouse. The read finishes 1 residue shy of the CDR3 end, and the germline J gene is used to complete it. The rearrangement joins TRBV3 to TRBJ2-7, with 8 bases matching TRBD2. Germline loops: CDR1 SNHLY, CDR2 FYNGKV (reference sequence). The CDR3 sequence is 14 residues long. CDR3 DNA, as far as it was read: TGTGCAAGCAGCTTTCCTGGGGGGAACTATGAACAGTAC. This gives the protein CASSFPGGNYEQY. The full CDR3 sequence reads CASSFPGGNYEQYF.

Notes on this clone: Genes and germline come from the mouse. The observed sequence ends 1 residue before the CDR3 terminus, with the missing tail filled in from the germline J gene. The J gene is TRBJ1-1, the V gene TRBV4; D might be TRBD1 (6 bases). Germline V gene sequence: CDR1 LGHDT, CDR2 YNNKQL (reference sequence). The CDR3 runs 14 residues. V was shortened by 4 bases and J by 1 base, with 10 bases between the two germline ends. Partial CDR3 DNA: TGTGCCAGCAGCTCCCGGGACAAAAACACAGAAGTCTTC. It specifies CASSSRDKNTEVF. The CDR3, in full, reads CASSSRDKNTEVFF.

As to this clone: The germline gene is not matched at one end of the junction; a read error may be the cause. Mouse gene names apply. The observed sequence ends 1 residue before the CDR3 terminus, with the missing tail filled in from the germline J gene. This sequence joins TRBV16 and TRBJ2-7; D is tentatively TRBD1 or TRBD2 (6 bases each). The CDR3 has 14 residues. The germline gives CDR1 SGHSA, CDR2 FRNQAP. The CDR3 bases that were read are TGTGCAAGCAGCCTAGAGGGGGGAGGTTATGAACAGTAC. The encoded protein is CASSLEGGGYEQY. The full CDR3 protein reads CASSLEGGGYEQYF. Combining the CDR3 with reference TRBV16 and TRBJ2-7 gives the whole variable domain NAGVIQTPRHKVTGKGQEATLWCEPISGHSAVFWYRQTIVQGLEFLTYFRNQAPIDDSGMPKERFSAQMPNQSHSTLKIQSTQPQDSAVYLCASSLEGGGYEQYFGPGTRLTVL.

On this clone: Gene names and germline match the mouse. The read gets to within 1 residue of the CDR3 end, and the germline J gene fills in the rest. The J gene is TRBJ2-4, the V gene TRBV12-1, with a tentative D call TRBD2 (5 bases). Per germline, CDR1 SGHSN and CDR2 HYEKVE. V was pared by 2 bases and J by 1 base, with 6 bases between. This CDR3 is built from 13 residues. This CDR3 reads CASSPWGQNTLYF. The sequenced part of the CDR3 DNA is TGTGCCAGCTCTCCCTGGGGTCAAAACACCTTGTAC.

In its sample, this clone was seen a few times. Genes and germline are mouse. Partial CDR3 DNA: TGTGCCAGCAGTCTGGGCTGGGCTAACTATGCTGAGCAGTTC. Protein sequence: CASSLGWANYAEQF. The CDR3 in its entirety is CASSLGWANYAEQFF. The V call is TRBV26, the J call TRBJ2-1; a weak D match, TRBD2 (5 bases). The read falls 1 residue short of the CDR3 end, and the missing part is taken from the germline J gene. The CDR3 is made up of 15 amino acids. Germline V gene lookup returns CDR1 KGHPV and CDR2 FQNQEV (reference sequence). V was shortened by 2 bases and J by 0 bases, with 8 bases between the two germline ends.

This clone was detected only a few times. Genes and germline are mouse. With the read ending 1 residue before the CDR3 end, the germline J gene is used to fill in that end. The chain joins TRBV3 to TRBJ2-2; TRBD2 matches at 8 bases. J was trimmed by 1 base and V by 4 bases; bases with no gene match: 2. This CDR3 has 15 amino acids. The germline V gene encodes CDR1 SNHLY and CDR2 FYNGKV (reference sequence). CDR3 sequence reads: CASSSDWENTGQLYF. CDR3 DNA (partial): TGTGCCAGCAGCTCGGACTGGGAAAACACCGGGCAGCTCTAC.

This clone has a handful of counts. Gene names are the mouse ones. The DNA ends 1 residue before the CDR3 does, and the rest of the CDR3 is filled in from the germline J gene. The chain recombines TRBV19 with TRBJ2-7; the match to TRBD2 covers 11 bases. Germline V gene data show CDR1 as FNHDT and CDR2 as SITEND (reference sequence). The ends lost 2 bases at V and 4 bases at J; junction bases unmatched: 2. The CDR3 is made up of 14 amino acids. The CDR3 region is CASSMRDWGYEQYF. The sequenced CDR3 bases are TGTGCCAGCAGTATGAGGGACTGGGGGTATGAACAGTAC.

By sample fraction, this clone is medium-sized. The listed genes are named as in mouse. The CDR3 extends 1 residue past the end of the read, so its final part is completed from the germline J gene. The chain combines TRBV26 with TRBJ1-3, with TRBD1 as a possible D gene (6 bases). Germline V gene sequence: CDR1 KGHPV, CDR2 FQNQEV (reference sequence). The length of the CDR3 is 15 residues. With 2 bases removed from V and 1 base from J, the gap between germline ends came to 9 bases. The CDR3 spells CASSLHRVSGNTLYF. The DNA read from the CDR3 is TGTGCCAGCAGTCTGCACAGGGTCTCTGGAAATACGCTCTAT.

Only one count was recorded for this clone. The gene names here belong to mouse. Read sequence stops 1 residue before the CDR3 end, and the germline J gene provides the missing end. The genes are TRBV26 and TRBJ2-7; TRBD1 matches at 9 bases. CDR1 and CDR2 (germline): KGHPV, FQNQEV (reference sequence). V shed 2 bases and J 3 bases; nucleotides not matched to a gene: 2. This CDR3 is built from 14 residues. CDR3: CASSLRQGVYEQYF. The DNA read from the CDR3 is TGTGCCAGCAGTCTGAGACAGGGGGTCTATGAACAGTAC. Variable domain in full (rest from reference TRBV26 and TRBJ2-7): NSKVIQTPRYLVKGQGQKAKMRCIPEKGHPVVFWYQQNKNNEFKFLINFQNQEVLQQIDMTEKRFSAECPSNSPCSLEIQSSEAGDSALYLCASSLRQGVYEQYFGPGTRLTVL.

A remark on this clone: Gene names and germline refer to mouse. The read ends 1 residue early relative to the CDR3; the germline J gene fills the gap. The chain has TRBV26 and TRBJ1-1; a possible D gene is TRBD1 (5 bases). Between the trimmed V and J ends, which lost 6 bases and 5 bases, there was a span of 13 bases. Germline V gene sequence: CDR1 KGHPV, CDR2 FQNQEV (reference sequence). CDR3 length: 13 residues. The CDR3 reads CASSLGGGTEVFF. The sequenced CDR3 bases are TGTGCCAGCAGCCTCGGGGGGGGGACAGAAGTCTTC.

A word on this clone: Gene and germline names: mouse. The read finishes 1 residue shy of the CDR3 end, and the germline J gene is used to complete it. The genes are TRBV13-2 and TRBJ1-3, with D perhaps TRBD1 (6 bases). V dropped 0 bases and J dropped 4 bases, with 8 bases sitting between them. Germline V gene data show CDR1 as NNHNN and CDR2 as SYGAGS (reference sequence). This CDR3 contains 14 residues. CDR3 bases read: TGTGCCAGCGGTGATGGGGACAAGGGAAATACGCTCTAT. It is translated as CASGDGDKGNTLY. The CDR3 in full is CASGDGDKGNTLYF.

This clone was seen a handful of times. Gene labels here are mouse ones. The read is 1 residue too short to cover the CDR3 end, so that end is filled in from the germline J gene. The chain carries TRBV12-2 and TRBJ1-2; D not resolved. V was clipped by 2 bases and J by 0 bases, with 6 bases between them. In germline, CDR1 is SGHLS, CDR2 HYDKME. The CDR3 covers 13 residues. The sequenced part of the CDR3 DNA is TGTGCCAGCTCTCCGACTCCAAACTCCGACTACACC. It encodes CASSPTPNSDYT. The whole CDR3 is CASSPTPNSDYTF.

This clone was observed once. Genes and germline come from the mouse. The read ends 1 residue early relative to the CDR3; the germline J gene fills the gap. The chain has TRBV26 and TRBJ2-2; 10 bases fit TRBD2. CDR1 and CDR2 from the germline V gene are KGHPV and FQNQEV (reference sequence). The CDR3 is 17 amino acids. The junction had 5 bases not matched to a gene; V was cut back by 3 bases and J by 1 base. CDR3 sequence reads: CASSLWLGGRNTGQLYF. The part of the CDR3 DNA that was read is TGTGCCAGCAGTCTCTGGCTGGGGGGGCGAAACACCGGGCAGCTCTAC.

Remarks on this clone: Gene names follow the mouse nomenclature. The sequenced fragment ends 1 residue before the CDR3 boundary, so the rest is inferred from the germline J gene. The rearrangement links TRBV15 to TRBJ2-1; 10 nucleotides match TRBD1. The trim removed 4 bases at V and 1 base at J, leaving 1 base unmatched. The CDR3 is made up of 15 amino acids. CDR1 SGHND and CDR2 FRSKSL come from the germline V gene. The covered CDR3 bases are TGTGCCAGCAGTTCGGGACAGGGGAACTATGCTGAGCAGTTC. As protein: CASSSGQGNYAEQF. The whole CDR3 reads CASSSGQGNYAEQFF.

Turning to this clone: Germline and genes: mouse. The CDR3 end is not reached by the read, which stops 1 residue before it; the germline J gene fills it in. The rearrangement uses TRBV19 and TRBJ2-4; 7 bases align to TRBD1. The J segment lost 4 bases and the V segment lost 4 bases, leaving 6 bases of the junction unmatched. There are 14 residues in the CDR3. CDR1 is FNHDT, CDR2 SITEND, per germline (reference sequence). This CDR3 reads CASSLTGVKNTLYF. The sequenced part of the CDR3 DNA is TGTGCCAGCAGTCTCACAGGGGTCAAAAACACCTTGTAC.

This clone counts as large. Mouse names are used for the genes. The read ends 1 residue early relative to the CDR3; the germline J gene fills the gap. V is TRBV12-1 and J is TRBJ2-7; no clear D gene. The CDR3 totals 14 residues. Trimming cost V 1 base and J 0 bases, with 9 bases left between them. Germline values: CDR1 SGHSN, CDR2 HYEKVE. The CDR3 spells CASSLAGHSYEQYF. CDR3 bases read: TGTGCCAGCTCTCTGGCAGGCCACTCCTATGAACAGTAC.

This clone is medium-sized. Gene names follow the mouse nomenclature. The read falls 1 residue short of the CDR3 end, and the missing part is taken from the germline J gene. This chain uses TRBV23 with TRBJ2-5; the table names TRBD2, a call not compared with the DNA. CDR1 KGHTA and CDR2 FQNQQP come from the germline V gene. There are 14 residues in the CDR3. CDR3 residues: CSSSQLGGKDTQYF. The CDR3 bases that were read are TGCTCCAGCAGTCAACTGGGGGGGAAAGACACCCAGTAC.